This record covers a single T cell receptor beta chain. What it binds is not known. Data came from immunoSEQ multiplex PCR; TCRdb stores just in-frame clones and leaves some out. The sample comprises 6,000 to 9,000 clones, around 83% of which are singletons, and approximately 6.8% rests with the top ten. This sample is drawn from a study of neoadjuvant nivolumab and ipilimumab in lung cancer. Trimming took off 4 bases at V and 4 bases at J, with 13 bases between the two ends. The CDR3 runs 14 residues. Germline CDR1 reads LGHNA; CDR2 reads YNFKEQ. Points from the study as a whole: From pretherapy to surgery, tumor richness and clonality rose with dual therapy.

The sequences come from tumor tissue, collected after neoadjuvant nivolumab, alone or with ipilimumab, at or shortly before surgery. This TCR derives from an adult with non-small cell lung cancer. V is TRBV4-2 and J is TRBJ1-2; TRBD1 is a possible D gene (6 bases). The CDR3 DNA reads TGTGCCAGCAGCCGCCAGGACAGCAGCTATGGCTACACCTTC. It is translated as CASSRQDSSYGYTF.